This T cell receptor beta chain comes out of a study of T-cell reconstitution after alpha-beta-depleted transplantation in children. The library targeted TCRbeta and was prepared with unique molecular identifiers. One entry per CDR3 protein results from TCRdb running MiXCR on the PCR reads. The repertoire holds roughly 350,000 distinct CDR3 sequences, with 10% as singletons. Per the germline V gene, CDR1 is SGHDT and CDR2 is YYEEEE. This CDR3 has 15 residues. V lost 4 bases to trimming and J lost 6 bases, with 17 bases between them. The origin of this receptor is a human donor who donated a stem cell graft to a child with acute lymphoblastic leukemia. The sequencing used PBMCs from the stem cell graft donor, collected from the stem cell graft. The rearrangement links TRBV5-6 to TRBJ1-5; weak D call: TRBD1 (5 bases). CDR3 DNA: TGTGCCAGCAGCGCCTCGGGGCCCCGGGGTCAGCCCCAGCATTTT. As protein: CASSASGPRGQPQHF.